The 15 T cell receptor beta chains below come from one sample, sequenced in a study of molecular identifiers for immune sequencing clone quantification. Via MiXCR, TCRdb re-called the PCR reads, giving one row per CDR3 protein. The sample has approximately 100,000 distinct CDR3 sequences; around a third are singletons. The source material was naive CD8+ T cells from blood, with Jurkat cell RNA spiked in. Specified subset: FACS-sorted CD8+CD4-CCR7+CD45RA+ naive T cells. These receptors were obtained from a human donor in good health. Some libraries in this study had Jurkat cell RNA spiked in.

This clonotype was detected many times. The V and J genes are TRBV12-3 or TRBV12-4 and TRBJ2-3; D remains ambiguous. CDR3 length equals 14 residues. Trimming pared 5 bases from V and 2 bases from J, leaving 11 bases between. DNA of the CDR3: TGTGCCAGCAGTCTTCATAGGGCCACAGATACGCAGTATTTT. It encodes CASSLHRATDTQYF.

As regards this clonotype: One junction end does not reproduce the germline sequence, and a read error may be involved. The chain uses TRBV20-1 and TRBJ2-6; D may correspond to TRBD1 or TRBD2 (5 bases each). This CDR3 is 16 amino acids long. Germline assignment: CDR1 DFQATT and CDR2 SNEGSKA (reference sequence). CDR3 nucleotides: TGCAGTGCTATCGGGGACGAGAGCTCTGGGGCCAACGTCCTGCCTTTC. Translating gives CSAIGDESSGANVLPF.

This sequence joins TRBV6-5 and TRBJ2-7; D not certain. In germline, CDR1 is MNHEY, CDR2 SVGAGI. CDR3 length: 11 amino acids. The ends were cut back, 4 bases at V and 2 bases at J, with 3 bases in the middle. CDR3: CASSSTYEQYF. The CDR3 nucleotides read TGTGCCAGCAGTTCTACCTACGAGCAGTACTTC.

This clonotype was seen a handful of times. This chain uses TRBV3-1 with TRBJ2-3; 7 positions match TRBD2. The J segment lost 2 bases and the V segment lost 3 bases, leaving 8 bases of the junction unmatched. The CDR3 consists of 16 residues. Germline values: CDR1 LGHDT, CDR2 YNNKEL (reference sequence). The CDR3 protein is CASSHYREAPTDTQYF. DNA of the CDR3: TGTGCCAGCAGCCACTACCGGGAGGCCCCCACAGATACGCAGTATTTT.

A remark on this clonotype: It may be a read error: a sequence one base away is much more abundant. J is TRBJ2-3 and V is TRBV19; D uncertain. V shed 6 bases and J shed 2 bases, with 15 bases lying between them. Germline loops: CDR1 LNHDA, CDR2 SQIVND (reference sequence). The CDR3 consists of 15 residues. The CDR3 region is CASSLIISVTDTQYF. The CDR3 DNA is TGTGCCAGTAGCCTCATAATTTCCGTCACAGATACGCAGTATTTT.

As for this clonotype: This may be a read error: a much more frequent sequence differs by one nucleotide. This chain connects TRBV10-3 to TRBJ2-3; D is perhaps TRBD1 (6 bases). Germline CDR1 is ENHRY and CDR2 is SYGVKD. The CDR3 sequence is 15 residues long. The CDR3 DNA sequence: TGTGCCGTCAGACCTACAGGGTCTAGCACAGATACGCAGTATTTT. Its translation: CAVRPTGSSTDTQYF.

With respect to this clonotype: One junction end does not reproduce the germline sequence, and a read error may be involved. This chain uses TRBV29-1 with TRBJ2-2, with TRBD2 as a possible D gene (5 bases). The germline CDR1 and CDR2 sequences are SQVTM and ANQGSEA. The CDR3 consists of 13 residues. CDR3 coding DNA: TGCAGCGTTGCATTCCTGAACTCCGGGGAACTGTTTTTT. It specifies CSVAFLNSGELFF.

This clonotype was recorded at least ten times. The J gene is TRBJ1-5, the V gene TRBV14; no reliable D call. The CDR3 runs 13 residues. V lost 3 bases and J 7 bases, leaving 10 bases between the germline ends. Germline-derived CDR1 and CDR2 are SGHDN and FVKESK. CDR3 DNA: TGTGCCAGCAGCCAGACCGGTGGGCAGCCCCAGCATTTT. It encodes CASSQTGGQPQHF.

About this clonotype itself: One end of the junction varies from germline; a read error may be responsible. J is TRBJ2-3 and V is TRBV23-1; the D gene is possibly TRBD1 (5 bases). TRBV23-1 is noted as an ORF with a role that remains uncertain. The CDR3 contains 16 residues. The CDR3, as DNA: TGCGCTAGCAGTCAAACCGGCAGGGATCGCACAGATACGCAGTATTTT. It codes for CASSQTGRDRTDTQYF.

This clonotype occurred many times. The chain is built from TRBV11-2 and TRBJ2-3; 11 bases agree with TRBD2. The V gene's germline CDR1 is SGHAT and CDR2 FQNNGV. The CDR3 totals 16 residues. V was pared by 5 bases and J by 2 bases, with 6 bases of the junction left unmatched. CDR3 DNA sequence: TGTGCCAGCAGCGGGGGACTAGCGGTTTACACAGATACGCAGTATTTT. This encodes CASSGGLAVYTDTQYF.

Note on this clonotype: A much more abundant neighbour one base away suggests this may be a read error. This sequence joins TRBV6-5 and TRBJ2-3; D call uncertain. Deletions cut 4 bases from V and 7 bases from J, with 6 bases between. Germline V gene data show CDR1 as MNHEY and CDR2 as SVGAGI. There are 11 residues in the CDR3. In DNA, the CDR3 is TGTGCCAGCAGTTTTGCGAATACGCAGTATTTT. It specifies CASSFANTQYF.

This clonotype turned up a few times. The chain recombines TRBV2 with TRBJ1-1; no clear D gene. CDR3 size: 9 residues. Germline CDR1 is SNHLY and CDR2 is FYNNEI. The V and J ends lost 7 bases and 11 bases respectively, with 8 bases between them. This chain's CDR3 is CASTKQAFF. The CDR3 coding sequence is TGTGCCAGCACTAAACAGGCTTTCTTT.

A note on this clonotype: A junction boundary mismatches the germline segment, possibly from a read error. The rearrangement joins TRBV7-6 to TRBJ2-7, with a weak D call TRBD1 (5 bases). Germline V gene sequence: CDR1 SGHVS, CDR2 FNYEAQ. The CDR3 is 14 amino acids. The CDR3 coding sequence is TGTGCCTGCAGCCCGACTGGGGCTTACTACGAGCAGTACTTC. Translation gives CACSPTGAYYEQYF.

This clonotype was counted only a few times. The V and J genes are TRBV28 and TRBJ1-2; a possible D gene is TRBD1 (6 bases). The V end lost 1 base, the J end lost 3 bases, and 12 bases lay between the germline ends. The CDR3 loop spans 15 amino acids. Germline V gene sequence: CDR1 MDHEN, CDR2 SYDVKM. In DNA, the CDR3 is TGTGCCAGCAGTTTATTCCAGGACAGTGACTATGGCTACACCTTC. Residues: CASSLFQDSDYGYTF.

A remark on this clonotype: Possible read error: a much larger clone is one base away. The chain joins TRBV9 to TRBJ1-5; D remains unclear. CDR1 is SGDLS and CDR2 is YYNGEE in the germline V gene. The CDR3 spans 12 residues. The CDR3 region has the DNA TGTGCCAGCGGCGGCAGCAATCAGCCCCTGCATTTT. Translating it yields CASGGSNQPLHF. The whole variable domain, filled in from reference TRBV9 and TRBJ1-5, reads DSGVTQTPKHLITATGQRVTLRCSPRSGDLSVYWYQQSLDQGLQFLIQYYNGEERAKGNILERFSAQQFPDLHSELNLSSLELGDSALYFCASGGSNQPLHFGDGTRLSIL.